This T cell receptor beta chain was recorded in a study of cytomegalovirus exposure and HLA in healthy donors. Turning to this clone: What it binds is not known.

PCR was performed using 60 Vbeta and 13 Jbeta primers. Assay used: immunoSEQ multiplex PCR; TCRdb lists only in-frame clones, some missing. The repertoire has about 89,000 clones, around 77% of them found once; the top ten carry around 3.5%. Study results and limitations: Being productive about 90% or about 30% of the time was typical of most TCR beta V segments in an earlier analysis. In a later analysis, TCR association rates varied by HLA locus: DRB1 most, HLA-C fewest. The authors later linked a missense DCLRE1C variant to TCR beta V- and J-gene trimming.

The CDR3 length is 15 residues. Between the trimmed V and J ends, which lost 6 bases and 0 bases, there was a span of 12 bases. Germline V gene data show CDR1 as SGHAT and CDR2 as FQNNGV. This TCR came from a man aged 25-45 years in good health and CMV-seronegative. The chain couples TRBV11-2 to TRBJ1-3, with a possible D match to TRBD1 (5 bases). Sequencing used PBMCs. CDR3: CASSHRRSSGNTIYF. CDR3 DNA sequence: TGTGCCAGCAGTCACAGGAGAAGCTCTGGAAACACCATATATTTT.